The 32 T cell receptor beta chains listed next were all sequenced from one sample in a study of T cells in Graves' hyperthyroidism and ophthalmopathy. The TCR beta CDR3 regions underwent amplification using RNA transcripts as the source. The HTBI primer set was used in a first-round RT-PCR of the TCR CDR3. TCRdb called the multiplex PCR reads again in MiXCR, with one record for every CDR3 protein. The profile shows fewer than 400,000 distinct CDR3 sequences, about 15% of them singletons. Material: blood. The receptors were sampled from a man aged 25-45 years with Graves' hyperthyroidism.

This clonotype was counted only a few times. The chain recombines TRBV6-1 with TRBJ1-1, with 7 bases that match TRBD1. The CDR3 is made up of 14 amino acids. Germline V gene sequence: CDR1 MNHNS, CDR2 SASEGT. With V trimmed by 5 bases and J by 0 bases, 3 bases remained unmatched. The CDR3 spells CASSIRGMNTEAFF. The CDR3 DNA is TGTGCCAGCAGTATCAGGGGGATGAACACTGAAGCTTTCTTT.

The table lists this clonotype with a few counts. V usage is TRBV27 and J usage is TRBJ2-7; 7 bases line up with TRBD2. Looked up from germline, CDR1 is MNHEY and CDR2 is SMNVEV (reference sequence). This CDR3 is 16 amino acids long. Germline trimming cut 2 bases from V and 4 bases from J; bases unmatched to any gene: 11. The CDR3 coding sequence is TGTGCCAGCAGTTTAGGGCGGGAGATTTTCGAGTACGAGCAGTACTTC. This translates into CASSLGREIFEYEQYF.

This clonotype was seen at least ten times. The gene calls are TRBV12-3 or TRBV12-4 and TRBJ2-5; D is uncertain. The CDR3 contains 12 residues. V lost 7 bases, J lost 3 bases, and 9 bases lay in between. The CDR3 here is CASTSTEETQYF. The CDR3 DNA follows: TGTGCCAGCACTTCAACGGAAGAGACCCAGTACTTC.

The V and J genes are TRBV3-1 and TRBJ2-5; 7 nucleotides match TRBD1. The V gene's germline CDR1 is LGHDT and CDR2 YNNKEL (reference sequence). Unmatched junction bases numbered 7, after V lost 2 bases and J lost 4 bases. This CDR3 is built from 15 residues. CDR3 bases: TGTGCCAGCAGCCAACGAGACAGGGACCGAGAGACCCAGTACTTC. The encoded protein is CASSQRDRDRETQYF.

The V gene is TRBV7-2, the J gene TRBJ2-7; 7 bases are shared with TRBD1. Germline V gives CDR1 SGHTA, CDR2 FQGNSA. Trimming removed 4 bases from V and 3 bases from J; junction bases left unmatched: 6. There are 14 residues in the CDR3. The CDR3: CASSWTGQSYEQYF. The CDR3 nucleotides read TGTGCCAGCAGCTGGACGGGACAGAGCTACGAGCAGTACTTC.

A few counts support this clonotype. The J gene is TRBJ2-2, the V gene TRBV5-1, with D uncertain. The CDR3 sequence is 13 residues long. V lost 0 bases and J lost 8, with 8 bases in between. Germline CDR1 and CDR2: SGHRS and YFSETQ. The CDR3 nucleotides are TGCGCCAGCAGCTTGGGAGTTGGTGGGGAGCTGTTTTTT. Protein product: CASSLGVGGELFF.

This chain joins TRBV6-2 or TRBV6-3 and TRBJ2-2; 11 bases map to TRBD2. CDR1 and CDR2 (germline): MNHEY, SVGEGT. The V segment lost 5 bases and the J segment 5 bases; nucleotides outside the gene matches: 7. The CDR3 is 16 residues long. The chain's CDR3 is CASSILAGGGTGELFF. In nucleotides, the CDR3 is TGTGCCAGCAGTATTCTAGCGGGAGGAGGGACCGGGGAGCTGTTTTTT.

This clonotype was seen at least ten times. The chain couples TRBV6-1 to TRBJ2-7; D perhaps matches TRBD1 (5 bases). V dropped 6 bases and J dropped 4 bases, with 13 bases sitting between them. Germline assignment: CDR1 MNHNS and CDR2 SASEGT. This CDR3 region has 13 residues. The CDR3 region has the DNA TGTGCCAGCAGGGGGCTTGAGACATACGAGCAGTACTTC. It yields the protein CASRGLETYEQYF.

Ten or more counts support this clonotype. The rearrangement links TRBV7-3 to TRBJ2-2, with 15 bases that match TRBD2. V shed 4 bases and J 7 bases; nucleotides not matched to a gene: 7. Germline loops: CDR1 SGHTA, CDR2 FQGTGA. The CDR3 covers 17 residues. DNA for the CDR3: TGTGCCAGCAGCTCCTCCGGGACTAGCGGGAGGTTCGGGGAGCTGTTTTTT. Amino acid sequence: CASSSSGTSGRFGELFF.

A few counts support this clonotype. The chain is built from TRBV30 and TRBJ1-4; D is unresolved. Per the germline V gene, CDR1 is GTSNPN and CDR2 is SVGIG (reference sequence). The V end lost 4 bases, the J end lost 10 bases, and 10 bases lay between the germline ends. There are 11 residues in the CDR3. For the CDR3, the DNA is TGTGCCTGGACAAGGGATGGAAAACTGTTTTTT. Residues: CAWTRDGKLFF.

J is TRBJ2-5 and V is TRBV7-9; 8 positions agree with TRBD1. The CDR3 has 15 residues. J was trimmed by 2 bases and V by 6 bases; bases with no gene match: 8. The germline gives CDR1 SEHNR, CDR2 FQNEAQ (reference sequence). The DNA for the CDR3 is TGTGCCAGCAGTTCAACTCGGGACAGGCAAGAGACCCAGTACTTC. Translating it yields CASSSTRDRQETQYF.

The sample holds one count of this clonotype. This chain joins TRBV6-5 and TRBJ2-7; maybe TRBD2 (6 bases). The CDR3 is made up of 16 amino acids. CDR1 and CDR2 (germline): MNHEY, SVGAGI. V was clipped by 2 bases and J by 2 bases, with 16 bases between them. CDR3 amino acids: CASSYVTLAAPYEQYF. The DNA for the CDR3 is TGTGCCAGCAGTTACGTCACCTTAGCGGCCCCCTACGAGCAGTACTTC.

The CDR3 reads CASSWVAGSSTGELFF. DNA for the CDR3: TGTGCCAGCAGCTGGGTGGCGGGATCGAGCACCGGGGAGCTGTTTTTT. This chain uses TRBV27 with TRBJ2-2, with D possibly being TRBD2 (6 bases). CDR1 MNHEY and CDR2 SMNVEV come from the germline V gene (reference sequence). Trimming pared 6 bases from V and 4 bases from J, leaving 18 bases between. This CDR3 is built from 16 residues.

Note on this clonotype: This clone may be a read error of a much larger clone one base away. V gene TRBV28 combines with J gene TRBJ1-3; TRBD1 matches at 9 bases. This CDR3 region has 18 residues. After removal of 2 bases from V and 8 bases from J, the junction contained 16 bases not matched to a gene. Germline assignment: CDR1 MDHEN and CDR2 SYDVKM. The CDR3 sequence: CASSLTRRDRVTRDTIYF. CDR3 nucleotide sequence: TGTGCCAGCAGTTTAACGAGAAGGGACAGGGTGACCAGAGACACCATATATTTT.

This clonotype was counted ten times or more. The V and J genes are TRBV18 and TRBJ1-2; TRBD1 aligns across 7 bases. The germline gives CDR1 KGHSH, CDR2 LQKENI. There are 14 residues in the CDR3. After removal of 3 bases from V and 8 bases from J, the junction contained 9 bases not matched to a gene. Here the CDR3 reads CASSPSTGPGGYTF. The CDR3 DNA sequence: TGTGCCAGCTCACCTTCGACAGGGCCAGGCGGCTACACCTTC.

This clonotype was seen at least ten times. The chain links TRBV6-2 or TRBV6-3 to TRBJ2-7; no firm D call. V dropped 2 bases and J dropped 1 base, with 9 bases sitting between them. This CDR3 is built from 14 residues. Germline CDR1 reads MNHEY; CDR2 reads SVGEGT. For the CDR3, the DNA is TGTGCCAGCAGTTACGGGGTGCTGTCCTACGAGCAGTACTTC. Translation gives CASSYGVLSYEQYF.

Ten or more counts support this clonotype. This chain links TRBV9 with TRBJ1-1, with D perhaps TRBD1 (5 bases). Trimming left V 3 bases short and J 0 bases short, with 12 bases between. The CDR3 runs to 15 residues. The germline gives CDR1 SGDLS, CDR2 YYNGEE. Written as DNA, the CDR3 is TGTGCCAGCAGCGCGCGGGGGGGGTTGAACACTGAAGCTTTCTTT. It translates to CASSARGGLNTEAFF.

This clonotype was seen only a few times. This sequence joins TRBV5-1 and TRBJ2-2; D is undetermined. Germline V gene data show CDR1 as SGHRS and CDR2 as YFSETQ. V lost 1 base and J lost 5, with 12 bases in between. The CDR3 runs 15 residues. In DNA form, the CDR3 reads TGCGCCAGCAGCTTGATATCGGTTAATACCGGGGAGCTGTTTTTT. It encodes CASSLISVNTGELFF.

In this sample, this clonotype turned up many times. This rearrangement joins TRBV10-3 to TRBJ2-7; D gene ambiguous. This CDR3 comprises 11 residues. The V gene lost 3 bases and the J gene lost 3 bases, with 3 bases spanning the gap. CDR1 is ENHRY and CDR2 is SYGVKD in the germline V gene. The CDR3 DNA follows: TGTGCCATCAGTGATAGCTACGAGCAGTACTTC. It codes for CAISDSYEQYF.

Remarks on this clonotype: This may be a read error, as it is one base from a much larger clone. This chain connects TRBV30 to TRBJ2-1, with TRBD2 matching over 7 bases. The CDR3 sequence is 15 residues long. Trimming cost V 4 bases and J 2 bases; bases outside gene matches: 8. CDR1 and CDR2 from the germline V gene are GTSNPN and SVGIG (reference sequence). CDR3 bases: TGTGCCTGGACAGGACTAGTCGAGACCTACAATGAGCAGTTCTTC. Translating gives CAWTGLVETYNEQFF.

This clonotype was picked up one time. A read error may explain this, as a much larger clone is one base away. The chain joins TRBV7-9 to TRBJ1-1, with 7 bases identical to TRBD1. The CDR3 loop spans 17 amino acids. Germline CDR1 and CDR2: SEHNR and FQNEAQ (reference sequence). CDR3 in amino acids: CASSLYWGDSSNTETFF. The CDR3 region has the DNA TGTGCCAGCAGCTTATATTGGGGGGACAGCTCAAACACTGAAACTTTCTTT.

This clonotype was counted many times. CDR3 sequence (DNA): TGTGCCAGCAGATCCCGAGGCCAGAGCTCCTACGAGCAGTACTTC. The encoded protein is CASRSRGQSSYEQYF. The chain has TRBV27 and TRBJ2-7, with D hard to call. CDR1 and CDR2 (germline): MNHEY, SMNVEV (reference sequence). V gave up 6 bases and J gave up 0 bases, with 15 bases separating them. The CDR3 is made up of 15 amino acids.

Ten or more counts support this clonotype. The chain uses TRBV20-1 and TRBJ1-2; maybe TRBD1 (6 bases). V was pared by 3 bases and J by 10 bases, with 15 bases between. In germline, CDR1 is DFQATT, CDR2 SNEGSKA (reference sequence). The CDR3 spans 12 residues. The CDR3 DNA reads TGCAGTGCTAGTGAGACAGGTTTTGACTACACCTTC. Protein product: CSASETGFDYTF.

This clonotype appeared a few times. This chain uses TRBV15 with TRBJ2-7; D unresolved. Trimming stripped 5 bases from V and 5 bases from J, with 16 bases between. CDR3 length: 14 residues. Germline-derived CDR1 and CDR2 are LNHNV and YYDKDF (reference sequence). The CDR3 spells CATSYARRSDEQYF. In DNA, the CDR3 is TGTGCCACCAGCTACGCGAGGAGATCCGACGAGCAGTACTTC.

In its sample, this clonotype was seen many times. This chain joins TRBV28 and TRBJ2-1, with a possible D match to TRBD2 (5 bases). V shed 3 bases and J shed 9 bases, with 9 bases lying between them. The V gene's germline CDR1 is MDHEN and CDR2 SYDVKM. This CDR3 contains 12 residues. CDR3 in amino acids: CASSFRGLEQFF. In DNA, the CDR3 is TGTGCCAGCAGTTTTCGAGGACTTGAGCAGTTCTTC.

This clonotype was detected ten times or more. The gene calls are TRBV7-9 and TRBJ2-7; 10 positions agree with TRBD1. This CDR3 is 15 amino acids long. Trimming took 5 bases from V and 4 from J; bases not matched to a gene: 8. Germline V gene lookup returns CDR1 SEHNR and CDR2 FQNEAQ (reference sequence). Here the CDR3 DNA reads TGTGCCAGCAGCGCAGAGGACAGGGGGTATTACGAGCAGTACTTC. The encoded protein is CASSAEDRGYYEQYF.

This clonotype was picked up a small number of times. V is TRBV7-3 and J is TRBJ2-1; the match to TRBD2 covers 7 bases. V shed 5 bases, J shed 7 bases, and the junction held 8 bases outside the gene matches. CDR3 length: 14 residues. The germline gives CDR1 SGHTA, CDR2 FQGTGA. CDR3 loop: CASSPWTSSNEQFF. Written as DNA, the CDR3 is TGTGCCAGCAGCCCATGGACTAGTTCGAATGAGCAGTTCTTC.

The gene calls are TRBV7-2 and TRBJ1-2; D unclear. CDR3 length: 14 amino acids. V was shortened by 7 bases and J by 1 base, with 13 bases between the two germline ends. Germline CDR1 is SGHTA and CDR2 is FQGNSA. The chain's CDR3 is CASIPGRNNYGYTF. DNA of the CDR3: TGTGCCAGCATCCCGGGGAGGAATAACTATGGCTACACCTTC. The entire variable domain, with the rest obtained from reference TRBV7-2 and TRBJ1-2, is as follows: GAGVSQSPSNKVTEKGKDVELRCDPISGHTALYWYRQSLGQGLEFLIYFQGNSAPDKSGLPSDRFSAERTGGSVSTLTIQRTQQEDSAVYLCASIPGRNNYGYTFGSGTRLTVV.

This clonotype was seen only a few times. This chain joins TRBV7-9 and TRBJ2-2, with D hard to call. The V end was cut by 5 bases, the J end by 8 bases, with 12 bases between. Per germline, CDR1 SEHNR and CDR2 FQNEAQ (reference sequence). The CDR3 contains 13 residues. This CDR3 reads CASSRSIGGELFF. CDR3 sequence (DNA): TGTGCCAGCAGCCGATCGATCGGGGGGGAGCTGTTTTTT.

This clonotype was counted at least ten times. The chain has TRBV30 and TRBJ1-1; 8 nucleotides align to TRBD1. Germline V CDR1 and CDR2: GTSNPN, SVGIG (reference sequence). This CDR3 comprises 12 residues. J was trimmed by 11 bases and V by 1 base; bases with no gene match: 6. CDR3 in DNA: TGTGCCTGGAGTGCACGGACAGGGTTGGCTTTCTTT. Its protein is CAWSARTGLAFF.

The table lists this clonotype with a few counts. The chain couples TRBV3-1 to TRBJ2-5; TRBD1 matches 8 bases. Germline-derived CDR1 and CDR2 are LGHDT and YNNKEL (reference sequence). There are 15 residues in the CDR3. V trimming: 8 bases; J trimming: 5 bases; junction bases outside the gene matches: 13. CDR3 nucleotide sequence: TGTGCCAGCTCGCAGGGGGCGGCTAGGCAGGAGACCCAGTACTTC. This codes for CASSQGAARQETQYF.

A few counts support this clonotype. A read error may explain this, as a much larger clone is one base away. This rearrangement joins TRBV7-9 to TRBJ1-5; D unresolved. From germline, CDR1 is SEHNR and CDR2 FQNEAQ (reference sequence). V lost 2 bases and J 3 bases, leaving 2 bases between the germline ends. This CDR3 region has 12 residues. The CDR3 loop is CASSLNNQPQHF. The CDR3, as DNA: TGTGCCAGCAGCTTAAACAATCAGCCCCAGCATTTT.